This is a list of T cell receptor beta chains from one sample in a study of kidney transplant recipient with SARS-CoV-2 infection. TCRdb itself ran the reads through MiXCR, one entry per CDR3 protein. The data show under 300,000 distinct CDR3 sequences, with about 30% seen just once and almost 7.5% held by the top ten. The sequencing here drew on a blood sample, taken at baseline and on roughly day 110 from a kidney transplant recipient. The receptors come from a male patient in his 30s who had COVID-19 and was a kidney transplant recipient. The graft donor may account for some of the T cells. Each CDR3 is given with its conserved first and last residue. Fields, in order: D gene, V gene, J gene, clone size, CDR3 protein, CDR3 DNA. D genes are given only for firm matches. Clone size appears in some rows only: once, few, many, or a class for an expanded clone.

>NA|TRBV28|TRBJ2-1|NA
CASSFKNNEQFF
TGTGCCAGCAGTTTTAAAAACAATGAGCAGTTCTTC
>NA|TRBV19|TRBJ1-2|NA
CASSVSRTDRKTYGYTF
TGTGCCAGTAGTGTCTCTAGGACAGATCGAAAGACCTATGGCTACACCTTC
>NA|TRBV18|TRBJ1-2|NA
CASSTSGDIRKTYGYTF
TGTGCCAGCTCAACTTCGGGGGACATTCGAAAGACCTATGGCTACACCTTC
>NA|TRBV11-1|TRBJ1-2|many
CASSGCYKAGKTYGYTF
TGTGCCAGCAGCGGGTGCTATAAGGCTGGAAAGACCTATGGCTACACCTTC
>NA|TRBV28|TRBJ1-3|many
CASSPLPGPASGNTIYF
TGTGCCAGCAGTCCCCTACCGGGACCGGCCTCTGGAAACACCATATATTTT
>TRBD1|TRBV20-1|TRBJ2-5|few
CSARDPPGQGARGQETQYF
TGCAGTGCTAGAGACCCTCCGGGACAGGGGGCCAGGGGTCAAGAGACCCAGTACTTC
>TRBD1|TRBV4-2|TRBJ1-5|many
CASSQRDRENQPQHF
TGTGCCAGCAGCCAGAGGGACAGGGAGAATCAGCCCCAGCATTTT
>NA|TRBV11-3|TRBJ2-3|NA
CASSPPGDRQYF
TGTGCCAGCAGCCCGCCGGGGGATAGGCAGTATTTT
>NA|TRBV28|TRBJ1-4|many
CASSSRGGLREKLFF
TGTGCCAGCAGTTCAAGGGGGGGGCTGCGTGAAAAACTGTTTTTT
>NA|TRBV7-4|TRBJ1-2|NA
CASSGLTSARKTYGYTF
TGTGCCAGCAGCGGTCTAACTTCAGCTCGAAAGACCTATGGCTACACCTTC
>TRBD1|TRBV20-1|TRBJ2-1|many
CSALPGQGYNEQFF
TGCAGTGCTTTGCCGGGACAGGGATACAATGAGCAGTTCTTC
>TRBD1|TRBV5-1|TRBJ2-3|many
CASSFRDSDTDTQYF
TGCGCCAGCAGCTTTAGGGACAGCGACACAGATACGCAGTATTTT
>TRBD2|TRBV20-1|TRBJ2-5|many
CSARGQRGRIKAETQYF
TGCAGTGCTAGAGGCCAGCGGGGGAGGATTAAAGCAGAGACCCAGTACTTC
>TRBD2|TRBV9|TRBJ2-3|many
CASSLLAGDLTDTQYF
TGTGCCAGCAGCTTACTAGCGGGAGACCTCACAGATACGCAGTATTTT
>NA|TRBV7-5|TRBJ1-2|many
CISVPEGEPEVGKTYGYTF
NA
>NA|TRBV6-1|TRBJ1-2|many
CASSEAWVASYGYTF
TGTGCCAGCAGTGAAGCTTGGGTTGCATCCTATGGCTACACCTTC
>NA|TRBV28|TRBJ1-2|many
CASSFGLGYTF
TGTGCCAGCAGTTTTGGGCTTGGCTACACCTTC
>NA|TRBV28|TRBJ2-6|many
CASHGVSSGANVLTF
TGTGCCTCTCACGGCGTTTCCTCTGGGGCCAACGTCCTGACTTTC
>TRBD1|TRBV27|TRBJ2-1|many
CASSLGTGNLEQFF
TGTGCCAGCAGTTTAGGGACAGGGAATCTTGAGCAGTTCTTC
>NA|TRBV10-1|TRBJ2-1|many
CASSETRYNEQFF
TGCGCCAGCAGTGAGACCAGGTACAATGAGCAGTTCTTC
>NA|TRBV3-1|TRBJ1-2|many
CASSISITLRKTYGYTF
TGTGCCAGCAGCATAAGTATCACCCTTCGAAAGACCTATGGCTACACCTTC
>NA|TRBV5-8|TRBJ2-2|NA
CASRPRGTGLITGELFF
TGTGCCAGCCGCCCCAGGGGTACAGGCCTTATCACCGGGGAGCTGTTTTTT
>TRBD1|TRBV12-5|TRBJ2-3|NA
CASGGTASTDTQYF
TGTGCTAGTGGTGGGACAGCTAGCACAGATACGCAGTATTTT
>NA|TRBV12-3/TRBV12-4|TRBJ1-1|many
CASETSNTEAFF
TGTGCCAGCGAAACATCCAACACTGAAGCTTTCTTT
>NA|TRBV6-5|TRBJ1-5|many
CASRSRSASNQPQHF
TGTGCCAGCAGGTCGAGGAGCGCAAGCAATCAGCCCCAGCATTTT
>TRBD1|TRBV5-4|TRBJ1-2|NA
CASTRQGADGYTF
TGTGCCAGCACTCGACAGGGGGCTGATGGCTACACCTTC
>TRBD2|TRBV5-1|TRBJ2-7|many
CASSLGLAGVQQYF
TGCGCCAGCAGCTTGGGGCTAGCGGGAGTTCAGCAGTACTTC
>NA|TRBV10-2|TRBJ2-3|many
CASSGNTDTQYF
TGCGCCAGCAGTGGGAACACAGATACGCAGTATTTT
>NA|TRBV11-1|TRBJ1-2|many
CASSRLNKAGKTYGYTF
TGTGCCAGCAGCCGACTAAATAAGGCTGGAAAGACCTATGGCTACACCTTC
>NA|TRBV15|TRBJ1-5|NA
CATSSNRQVGFNQPQHF
TGTGCCACCAGCAGCAACCGACAGGTAGGCTTCAATCAACCCCAGCATTTT
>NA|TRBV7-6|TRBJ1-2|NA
CASGRGCESRKTYGYTF
TGTGCCAGCGGCAGAGGATGTGAATCTCGAAAGACCTATGGCTACACCTTC
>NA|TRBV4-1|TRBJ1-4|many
CASSRTVATNEKLFF
TGCGCCAGCAGCCGGACGGTTGCAACTAATGAAAAACTGTTTTTT
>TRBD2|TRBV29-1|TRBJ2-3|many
CSVEGGSTDTQYF
TGCAGCGTTGAGGGGGGGAGCACAGATACGCAGTATTTT
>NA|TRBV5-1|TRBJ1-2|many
CASSLIADYGYTF
TGCGCCAGCAGCTTGATAGCAGACTATGGCTACACCTTC
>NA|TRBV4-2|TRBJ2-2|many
CASSQDLGSTGELFF
TGTGCCAGCAGCCAAGATTTGGGGTCCACCGGGGAGCTGTTTTTT
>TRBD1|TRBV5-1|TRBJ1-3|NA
CASSLGTSGQISGNNIYF
TGCGCCAGCAGCTTGGGAACCTCGGGACAGATCTCTGGAAACAACATATATTTT